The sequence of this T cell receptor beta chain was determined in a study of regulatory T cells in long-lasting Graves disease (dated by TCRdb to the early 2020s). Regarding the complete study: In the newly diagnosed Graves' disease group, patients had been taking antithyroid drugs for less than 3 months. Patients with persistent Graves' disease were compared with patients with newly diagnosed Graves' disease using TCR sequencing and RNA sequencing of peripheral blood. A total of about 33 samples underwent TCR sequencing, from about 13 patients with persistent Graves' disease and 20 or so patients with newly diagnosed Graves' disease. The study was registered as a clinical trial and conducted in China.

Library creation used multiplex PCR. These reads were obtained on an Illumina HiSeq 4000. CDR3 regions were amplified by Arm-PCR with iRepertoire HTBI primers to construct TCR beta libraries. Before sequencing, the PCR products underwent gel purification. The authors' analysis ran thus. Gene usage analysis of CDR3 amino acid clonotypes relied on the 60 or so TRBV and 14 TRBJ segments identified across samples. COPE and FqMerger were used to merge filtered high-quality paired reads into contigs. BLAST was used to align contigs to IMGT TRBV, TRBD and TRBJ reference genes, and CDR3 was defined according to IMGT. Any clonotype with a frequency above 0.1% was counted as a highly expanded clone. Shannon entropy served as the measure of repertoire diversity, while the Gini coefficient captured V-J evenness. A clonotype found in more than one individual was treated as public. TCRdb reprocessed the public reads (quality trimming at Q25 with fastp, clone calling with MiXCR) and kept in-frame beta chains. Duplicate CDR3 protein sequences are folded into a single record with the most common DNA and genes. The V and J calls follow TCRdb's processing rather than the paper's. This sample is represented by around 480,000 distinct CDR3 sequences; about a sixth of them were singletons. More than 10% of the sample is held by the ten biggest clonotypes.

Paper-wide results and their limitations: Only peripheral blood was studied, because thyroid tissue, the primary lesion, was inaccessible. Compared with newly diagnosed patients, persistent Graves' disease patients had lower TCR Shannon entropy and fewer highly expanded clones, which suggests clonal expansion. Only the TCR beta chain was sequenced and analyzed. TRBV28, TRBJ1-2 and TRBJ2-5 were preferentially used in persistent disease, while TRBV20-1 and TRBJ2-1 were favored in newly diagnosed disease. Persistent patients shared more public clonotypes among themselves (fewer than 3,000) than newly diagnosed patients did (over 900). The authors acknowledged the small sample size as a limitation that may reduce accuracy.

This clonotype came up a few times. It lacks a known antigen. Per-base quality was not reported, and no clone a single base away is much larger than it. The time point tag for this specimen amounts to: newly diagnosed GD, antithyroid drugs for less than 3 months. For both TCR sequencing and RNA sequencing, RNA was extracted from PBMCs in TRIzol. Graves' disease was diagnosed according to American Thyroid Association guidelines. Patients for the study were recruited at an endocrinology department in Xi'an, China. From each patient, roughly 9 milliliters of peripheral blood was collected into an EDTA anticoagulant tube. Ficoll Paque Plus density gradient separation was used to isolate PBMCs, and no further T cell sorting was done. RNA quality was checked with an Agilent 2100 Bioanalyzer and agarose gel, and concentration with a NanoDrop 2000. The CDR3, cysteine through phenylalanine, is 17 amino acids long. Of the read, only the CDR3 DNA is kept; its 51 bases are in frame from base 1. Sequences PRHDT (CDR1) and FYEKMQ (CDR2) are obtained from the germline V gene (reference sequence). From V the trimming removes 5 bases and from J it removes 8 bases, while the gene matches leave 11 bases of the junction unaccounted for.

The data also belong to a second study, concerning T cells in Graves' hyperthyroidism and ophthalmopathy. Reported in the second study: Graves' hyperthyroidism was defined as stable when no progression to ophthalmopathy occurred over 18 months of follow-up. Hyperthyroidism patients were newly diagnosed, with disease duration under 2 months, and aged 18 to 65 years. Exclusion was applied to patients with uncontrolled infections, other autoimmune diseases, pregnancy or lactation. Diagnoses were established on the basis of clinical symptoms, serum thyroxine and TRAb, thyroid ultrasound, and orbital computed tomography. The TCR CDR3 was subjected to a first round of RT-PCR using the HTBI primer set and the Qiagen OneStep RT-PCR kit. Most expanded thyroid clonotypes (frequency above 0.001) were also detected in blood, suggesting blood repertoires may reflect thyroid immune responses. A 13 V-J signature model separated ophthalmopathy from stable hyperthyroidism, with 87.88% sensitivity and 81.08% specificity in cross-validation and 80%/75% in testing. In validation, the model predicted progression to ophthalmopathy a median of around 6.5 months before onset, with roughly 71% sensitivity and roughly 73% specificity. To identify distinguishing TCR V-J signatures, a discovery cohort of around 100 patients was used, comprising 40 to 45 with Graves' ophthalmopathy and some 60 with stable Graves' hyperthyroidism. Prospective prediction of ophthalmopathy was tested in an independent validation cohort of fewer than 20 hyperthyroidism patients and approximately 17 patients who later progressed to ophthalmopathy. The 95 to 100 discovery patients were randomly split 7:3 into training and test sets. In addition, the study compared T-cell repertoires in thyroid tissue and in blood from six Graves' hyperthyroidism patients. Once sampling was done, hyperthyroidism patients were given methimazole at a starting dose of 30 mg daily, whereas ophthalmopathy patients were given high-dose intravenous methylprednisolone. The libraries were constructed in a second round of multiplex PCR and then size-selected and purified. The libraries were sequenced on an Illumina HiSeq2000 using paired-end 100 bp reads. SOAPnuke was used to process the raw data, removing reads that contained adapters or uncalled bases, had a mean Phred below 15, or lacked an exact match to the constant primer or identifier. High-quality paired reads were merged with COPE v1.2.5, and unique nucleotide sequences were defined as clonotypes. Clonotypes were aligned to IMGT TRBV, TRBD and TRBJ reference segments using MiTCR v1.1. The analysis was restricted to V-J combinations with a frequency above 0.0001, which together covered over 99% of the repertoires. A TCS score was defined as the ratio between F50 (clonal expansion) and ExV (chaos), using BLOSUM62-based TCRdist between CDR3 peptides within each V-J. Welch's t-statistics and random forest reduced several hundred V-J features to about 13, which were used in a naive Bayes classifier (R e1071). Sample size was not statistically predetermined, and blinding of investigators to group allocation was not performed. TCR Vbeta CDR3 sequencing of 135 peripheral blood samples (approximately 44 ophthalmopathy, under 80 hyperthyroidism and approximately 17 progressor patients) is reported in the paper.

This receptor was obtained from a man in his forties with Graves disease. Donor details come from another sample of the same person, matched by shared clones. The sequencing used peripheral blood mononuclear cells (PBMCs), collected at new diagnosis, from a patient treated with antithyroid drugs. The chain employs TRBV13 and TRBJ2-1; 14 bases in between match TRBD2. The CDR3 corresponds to CASSPRGTSGSRYEQFF. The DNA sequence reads TGTGCCAGCAGCCCCCGAGGGACTAGCGGGAGTAGGTATGAGCAGTTCTTC. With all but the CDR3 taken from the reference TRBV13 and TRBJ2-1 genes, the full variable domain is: AAGVIQSPRHLIKEKRETATLKCYPIPRHDTVYWYQQGPGQDPQFLISFYEKMQSDKGSIPDRFSAQQFSDYHSELNMSSLELGDSALYFCASSPRGTSGSRYEQFFGPGTRLTVL.